Following are 3 T cell receptor beta chains from one sample sequenced in a study of identical twins. One entry per CDR3 protein, called by TCRdb with MiXCR from the 5' RACE reads. This table has 200,000 to 300,000 distinct CDR3 sequences, approximately 7% appearing once. The sample was also linked to a second study, of yellow fever vaccine responses in identical twins.

The sample was memory (CD45RO+) T cells sorted from blood. The receptors were sampled from a young woman in good health.

This clonotype has at least ten counts. The chain recombines TRBV2 with TRBJ1-1; the match to TRBD1 covers 10 bases. The CDR3 is 14 residues long. The germline CDR1 and CDR2 sequences are SNHLY and FYNNEI. Losses at the gene ends were 9 bases for V and 2 bases for J; bases not matched to a gene: 6. The CDR3 nucleotides read TGTGCCAGGGGGACAGGGGCAGTTAACACTGAAGCTTTCTTT. Encoded protein: CARGTGAVNTEAFF. Drawing the rest from reference TRBV2 and TRBJ1-1, the complete variable domain is EPEVTQTPSHQVTQMGQEVILRCVPISNHLYFYWYRQILGQKVEFLVSFYNNEISEKSEIFDDQFSVERPDGSNFTLKIRSTKLEDSAMYFCARGTGAVNTEAFFGQGTRLTVV.

The chain joins TRBV6-1 to TRBJ2-7; D not certain. The CDR3 loop spans 12 amino acids. Between the trimmed V and J ends, which lost 9 bases and 2 bases, there was a span of 11 bases. Germline CDR1 is MNHNS and CDR2 is SASEGT. The chain's CDR3 is CARPRSTYEQYV. DNA of the CDR3: TGTGCCAGACCCAGGTCCACCTACGAGCAGTACGTC.

At least ten counts were recorded for this clonotype. The rearrangement links TRBV6-1 to TRBJ2-7, with D possibly being TRBD1 or TRBD2 (5 bases each). Germline V gene lookup returns CDR1 MNHNS and CDR2 SASEGT. The CDR3 is made up of 15 amino acids. Trimming took 4 bases from V and 0 from J, leaving 13 bases between them. Here the CDR3 DNA reads TGTGCCAGCAGTGTTAGGACTGACAGCTCCTACGAGCAGTACTTC. Its protein is CASSVRTDSSYEQYF.